Following are 16 T cell receptor beta chains from one sample sequenced in a study of cytomegalovirus exposure and HLA in healthy donors. Amplification used 60 Vbeta primers and 13 Jbeta primers. Libraries were prepared by immunoSEQ multiplex PCR; TCRdb keeps only in-frame clonotypes and omits some of them. The sample lists a few hundred thousand clones, 65% to 80% occurring once. Material for sequencing was PBMCs. The receptors here all came from a girl under 10 years old in good health and CMV-seronegative.

This sequence joins TRBV6-1 and TRBJ2-2; D might be TRBD2 (6 bases). The germline V and J ends were trimmed by 6 bases and 7 bases, with 9 bases remaining between them. This CDR3 contains 12 residues. Germline V gene data show CDR1 as MNHNS and CDR2 as SASEGT. The CDR3 spells CASRVGGGELFF. DNA for the CDR3: TGTGCCAGCAGAGTCGGGGGCGGGGAGCTGTTTTTT.

The J gene is TRBJ2-5, the V gene TRBV5-6, with a tentative D call TRBD2 (5 bases). Germline assignment: CDR1 SGHDT and CDR2 YYEEEE. Trimming took 2 bases from V and 3 from J, leaving 8 bases between them. The CDR3 extends over 13 amino acids. The DNA of the CDR3 is TGTGCCAGCAGCTTTCGAGCGGAAGAGACCCAGTACTTC. Amino acid sequence: CASSFRAEETQYF. Filled out from reference TRBV5-6 and TRBJ2-5, the complete variable domain reads DAGVTQSPTHLIKTRGQQVTLRCSPKSGHDTVSWYQQALGQGPQFIFQYYEEEERQRGNFPDRFSGHQFPNYSSELNVNALLLGDSALYLCASSFRAEETQYFGPGTRLLVL.

The chain joins TRBV12-5 to TRBJ1-1; the D gene is possibly TRBD1 (5 bases). V was shortened by 2 bases and J by 1 base, with 8 bases between the two germline ends. Germline V gene sequence: CDR1 LGHNT, CDR2 FRNRAP. The CDR3 length is 14 residues. Here the CDR3 DNA reads TGTGCTAGTGGTTTGTTAGGGGAGAACACTGAAGCTTTCTTT. It is translated as CASGLLGENTEAFF. Variable domain in full (rest from reference TRBV12-5 and TRBJ1-1): DARVTQTPRHKVTEMGQEVTMRCQPILGHNTVFWYRQTMMQGLELLAYFRNRAPLDDSGMPKDRFSAEMPDATLATLKIQPSEPRDSAVYFCASGLLGENTEAFFGQGTRLTVV.

The rearrangement joins TRBV10-1 to TRBJ2-5, with 11 bases identical to TRBD2. V shed 3 bases and J 4 bases; nucleotides not matched to a gene: 4. The CDR3 length is 15 residues. Germline-derived CDR1 and CDR2 are WNHNN and SYGVQD (reference sequence). CDR3 amino acids: CASSDSGGAVETQYF. CDR3 in DNA: TGCGCCAGCAGTGATAGCGGGGGGGCCGTAGAGACCCAGTACTTC.

This sequence joins TRBV29-1 and TRBJ1-1; 8 bases match TRBD1. Germline V gene lookup returns CDR1 SQVTM and CDR2 ANQGSEA. This CDR3 contains 14 residues. The V segment lost 3 bases and the J segment 3 bases; nucleotides outside the gene matches: 6. The chain's CDR3 is CSVENRGRHTEAFF. As DNA, the CDR3 is TGCAGCGTTGAGAACAGGGGGAGGCACACTGAAGCTTTCTTT.

The chain combines TRBV5-1 with TRBJ1-4; TRBD1 is a possible D gene (5 bases). V lost 2 bases to trimming and J lost 8 bases, with 13 bases between them. Germline V lookup: CDR1 SGHRS, CDR2 YFSETQ. This CDR3 has 14 amino acids. The CDR3 loop is CASSFAGKDEKLFF. The CDR3 DNA reads TGCGCCAGCAGCTTCGCAGGGAAGGACGAAAAACTGTTTTTT.

The chain carries TRBV27 and TRBJ1-2; no firm D call. V lost 2 bases to trimming and J lost 4 bases, with 14 bases between them. The CDR3 is 15 residues long. Germline V lookup: CDR1 MNHEY, CDR2 SMNVEV (reference sequence). In DNA, the CDR3 is TGTGCCAGCAGTTTAGAGTATGGAGTCGGCTATGGCTACACCTTC. Amino acids: CASSLEYGVGYGYTF.

The chain has TRBV4-1 and TRBJ1-2; D remains ambiguous. This CDR3 region has 15 residues. Looked up from germline, CDR1 is MGHRA and CDR2 is YSYEKL. V dropped 7 bases and J dropped 3 bases, with 18 bases sitting between them. Here the CDR3 reads CASNTPGSSYYGYTF. DNA of the CDR3: TGCGCCAGCAACACCCCGGGTTCCTCCTACTATGGCTACACCTTC.

This clone was counted between two and nine times. The V call is TRBV4-1, the J call TRBJ1-2; D is ambiguous. This CDR3 spans 17 amino acids. V lost 0 bases and J lost 5, with 19 bases in between. CDR1 is MGHRA and CDR2 is YSYEKL in the germline V gene. CDR3 sequence: CASSQDWRDGMMYGYTF. CDR3 in DNA: TGCGCCAGCAGCCAAGATTGGAGGGATGGGATGATGTATGGCTACACCTTC.

The chain carries TRBV10-2 and TRBJ2-7, with TRBD1 matching over 8 bases. CDR3 length: 15 residues. Germline CDR1 is WSHSY and CDR2 is SAAADI. V trimming: 8 bases; J trimming: 0 bases; junction bases outside the gene matches: 9. The CDR3 protein is CASSDRVLNSYEQYF. DNA of the CDR3: TGCGCCAGCTCGGACAGGGTGCTTAACTCCTACGAGCAGTACTTC.

The J gene is TRBJ2-3, the V gene TRBV7-9; D is perhaps TRBD1 (6 bases). The V gene lost 4 bases and the J gene lost 4 bases, with 12 bases spanning the gap. The CDR3 runs to 14 residues. Germline V CDR1 and CDR2: SEHNR, FQNEAQ (reference sequence). The CDR3: CASSSNRVPDTQYF. The CDR3 DNA sequence: TGTGCCAGCAGCTCCAACAGGGTCCCAGATACGCAGTATTTT.

The chain couples TRBV6-6 to TRBJ2-7; possibly TRBD1 for D (8 bases). Trimming left V 6 bases short and J 6 bases short, with 18 bases between. The length of the CDR3 is 14 residues. Germline lookup yields CDR1 MNHNY and CDR2 SVGAGI (reference sequence). The CDR3 DNA reads TGTGCCAGCAGAGCCGACAGGGGAGGGAGCGAGCAGTACTTC. Its protein is CASRADRGGSEQYF.

The chain employs TRBV6-5 and TRBJ1-2; the match to TRBD1 covers 8 bases. The CDR3 consists of 12 residues. V lost 6 bases to trimming and J lost 8 bases; unmatched junction nucleotides: 5. In germline, CDR1 is MNHEY, CDR2 SVGAGI. CDR3 in amino acids: CASSTQGAGYTF. The CDR3 DNA is TGTGCCAGCAGCACCCAGGGGGCCGGCTACACCTTC.

J is TRBJ2-1 and V is TRBV2; D might be TRBD2 (7 bases). Between the trimmed V and J ends, which lost 8 bases and 7 bases, there was a span of 18 bases. Germline V lookup: CDR1 SNHLY, CDR2 FYNNEI. This CDR3 has 14 residues. The CDR3 region has the DNA TGTGCCAGCCGTAAGGGGGGGGTAGGGAATGAGCAGTTCTTC. Protein product: CASRKGGVGNEQFF.

The chain uses TRBV4-1 and TRBJ2-3; unclear D gene. CDR1 is MGHRA, CDR2 YSYEKL, per germline. V gave up 4 bases and J gave up 3 bases, with 17 bases separating them. The CDR3 covers 16 residues. The CDR3 DNA is TGCGCCAGCAGCCTTGCCCCGCCCCCCGGGACAGATACGCAGTATTTT. Translation gives CASSLAPPPGTDTQYF.

This clone was seen only a few times. The chain recombines TRBV7-8 with TRBJ2-7, with TRBD2 matching over 13 bases. V was clipped by 1 base and J by 4 bases; unmatched bases: 4. In germline, CDR1 is SGHVS, CDR2 FQNEAQ. The CDR3 is made up of 16 amino acids. The CDR3: CASSLGTSGSAYEQYF. In DNA form, the CDR3 reads TGTGCCAGCAGCTTAGGGACTAGCGGGAGCGCTTACGAGCAGTACTTC.